What follows are 13 T cell receptor beta chains derived from one specimen sequenced in a study of metastatic and nonmetastatic thyroid tumors. Before thyroid surgery, none of the patients had received any treatment. MiXCR was used by TCRdb to re-call the PCR reads. This sample has about 4,200 clones, with about a third found just once. The sequenced sample was adjacent normal tissue. The origin of the receptors is a male donor with papillary thyroid cancer or a benign thyroid nodule (not recorded which). Some clones in this sample may be carry-over from other donors' samples.

The chain combines TRBV20-1 with TRBJ1-1; D remains unclear. Trimming shortened V by 3 bases and J by 0 bases, and 14 bases separated the two germline ends. In germline, CDR1 is DFQATT, CDR2 SNEGSKA (reference sequence). CDR3 size: 15 residues. CDR3 in DNA: TGCAGTGCTAGGAAGGTCTTGGGCGTGAACACTGAAGCTTTCTTT. This sequence encodes CSARKVLGVNTEAFF.

This chain uses TRBV5-6 with TRBJ2-1, with 9 bases lining up with TRBD2. The CDR3 totals 15 residues. Germline CDR1 SGHDT, CDR2 YYEEEE. Losses at the gene ends were 5 bases for V and 6 bases for J; bases not matched to a gene: 9. DNA of the CDR3: TGTGCCAGCAGGAGGCGGGAGGGCCTCGTCAATGAGCAGTTCTTC. It encodes CASRRREGLVNEQFF.

With respect to this clone: The germline gene is not matched at one end of the junction; a read error may be the cause. The J gene is TRBJ2-7, the V gene TRBV20-1; 10 nucleotides match TRBD2. This CDR3 region has 15 residues. Germline V lookup: CDR1 DFQATT, CDR2 SNEGSKA (reference sequence). CDR3 residues: CSDRAPSGGFYELYF. Written as DNA, the CDR3 is TGCAGTGACCGGGCCCCTAGCGGGGGTTTCTACGAGCTGTACTTC.

With regard to this clone: The junction differs from germline at one of its ends, possibly a read error. The gene calls are TRBV3-1 and TRBJ2-7, with D unclear. The germline V gene has CDR1 LGHDT and CDR2 YNNKEL (reference sequence). The CDR3 spans 13 residues. CDR3 sequence reads: CATAGEPRYEQCF. The CDR3 DNA reads TGTGCCACAGCTGGGGAACCCCGATACGAGCAGTGCTTC.

This sequence joins TRBV7-2 and TRBJ2-1; 9 nucleotides match TRBD2. Looked up from germline, CDR1 is SGHTA and CDR2 is FQGNSA. The CDR3 covers 18 residues. V lost 0 bases, J lost 8 bases, and 14 bases stayed unmatched. CDR3 sequence reads: CASSLALSLAGGGDEQFF. The DNA for the CDR3 is TGTGCCAGCAGCTTAGCGCTAAGTTTGGCGGGAGGGGGGGATGAGCAGTTCTTC.

The rearrangement links TRBV12-3 or TRBV12-4 to TRBJ2-1, with 7 bases aligning to TRBD2. This CDR3 is 15 amino acids long. V shed 3 bases, J shed 8 bases, and the junction held 10 bases outside the gene matches. The chain's CDR3 is CASSLGGCADDEQFF. CDR3 coding DNA: TGTGCCAGCAGTTTGGGGGGGTGCGCAGACGATGAGCAGTTCTTC.

The chain uses TRBV6-5 and TRBJ2-1, with a possible D match to TRBD2 (5 bases). Trimming shortened V by 0 bases and J by 0 bases, and 12 bases separated the two germline ends. This CDR3 is 17 amino acids long. Germline loops: CDR1 MNHEY, CDR2 SVGAGI. CDR3 in amino acids: CASSYSIDYPSYNEQFF. The DNA for the CDR3 is TGTGCCAGCAGTTACTCGATAGACTATCCCTCCTACAATGAGCAGTTCTTC.

This chain links TRBV28 with TRBJ1-6; a weak D match, TRBD1 (5 bases). The CDR3 length is 15 residues. The V gene's germline CDR1 is MDHEN and CDR2 SYDVKM. V was clipped by 3 bases and J by 7 bases, with 13 bases between them. CDR3 sequence (DNA): TGTGCCAGCAGTTTTAGGGGCGGTGAAAATTCACCCCTCCACTTT. Protein: CASSFRGGENSPLHF.

The chain employs TRBV30 and TRBJ1-2; TRBD1 is a possible D gene (5 bases). V dropped 4 bases and J dropped 2 bases, with 17 bases sitting between them. This CDR3 is 15 amino acids long. Germline V gene sequence: CDR1 GTSNPN, CDR2 SVGIG (reference sequence). The CDR3 reads CAWKPGGLGNYGYTF. CDR3 DNA sequence: TGTGCCTGGAAACCGGGGGGGTTGGGAAACTATGGCTACACCTTC. Based on the CDR3 plus reference TRBV30 and TRBJ1-2, the full variable domain is SQTIHQWPATLVQPVGSPLSLECTVEGTSNPNLYWYRQAAGRGLQLLFYSVGIGQISSEVPQNLSASRPQDRQFILSSKKLLLSDSGFYLCAWKPGGLGNYGYTFGSGTRLTVV.

A few counts support this clone. One junction end does not reproduce the germline sequence, and a read error may be involved. J is TRBJ1-5 and V is TRBV24-1; no reliable D call. The CDR3 length is 12 residues. Germline V gene sequence: CDR1 KGHDR, CDR2 SFDVKD. This CDR3 is CATSELWEPQHF. CDR3 nucleotide sequence: TGTGCCACCAGTGAATTGTGGGAGCCACAGCATTTT.

This clone qualifies as hyperexpanded (1% or more). This chain joins TRBV20-1 and TRBJ2-7; 7 bases are shared with TRBD2. Germline-derived CDR1 and CDR2 are DFQATT and SNEGSKA (reference sequence). After removal of 0 bases from V and 5 bases from J, the junction contained 7 bases not matched to a gene. The CDR3 is 14 residues long. The CDR3 nucleotides read TGCAGTGCTAGAGATGGAGCGGGAAAGAACGAGCAGTACTTC. This encodes CSARDGAGKNEQYF.

The J gene is TRBJ1-5, the V gene TRBV30; D is perhaps TRBD1 (6 bases). V was clipped by 7 bases and J by 5 bases, with 18 bases between them. The CDR3 length is 14 residues. Germline V lookup: CDR1 GTSNPN, CDR2 SVGIG (reference sequence). The CDR3 DNA sequence: TGTGCCTTTTCGACCGGGACAAATTATCAGCCCCAGCATTTT. Its protein is CAFSTGTNYQPQHF.

Judged by abundance, this clone is large. The chain employs TRBV6-1 and TRBJ2-1; TRBD2 matches at 7 bases. The CDR3 has 14 residues. The V segment lost 6 bases and the J segment 4 bases; nucleotides outside the gene matches: 6. In germline, CDR1 is MNHNS, CDR2 SASEGT. The CDR3 DNA follows: TGTGCCAGCAGCAGCGGGAAGGATTACAATGAGCAGTTCTTC. This codes for CASSSGKDYNEQFF.